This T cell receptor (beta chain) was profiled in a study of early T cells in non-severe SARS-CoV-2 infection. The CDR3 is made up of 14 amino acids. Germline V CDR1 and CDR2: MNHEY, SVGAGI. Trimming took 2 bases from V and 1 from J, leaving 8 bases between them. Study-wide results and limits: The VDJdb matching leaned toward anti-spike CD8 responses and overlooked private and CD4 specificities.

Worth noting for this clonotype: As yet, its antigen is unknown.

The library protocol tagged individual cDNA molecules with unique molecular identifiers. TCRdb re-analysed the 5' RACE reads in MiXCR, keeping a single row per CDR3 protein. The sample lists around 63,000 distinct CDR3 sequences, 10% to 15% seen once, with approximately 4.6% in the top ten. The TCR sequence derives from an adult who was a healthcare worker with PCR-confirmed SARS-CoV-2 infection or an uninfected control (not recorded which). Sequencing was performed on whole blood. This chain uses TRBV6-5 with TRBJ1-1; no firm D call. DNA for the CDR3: TGTGCCAGCAGTTACAAGTTGGGGAACACTGAAGCTTTCTTT. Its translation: CASSYKLGNTEAFF.